The T cell receptor (beta chain) described here comes from a study of cytomegalovirus exposure and HLA in healthy donors. Germline CDR1 MNHEY, CDR2 SMNVEV (reference sequence). V was cut by 4 bases and J by 5 bases, with 14 bases left in between. This CDR3 contains 14 residues. Primers for the PCR totalled 60 Vbeta and 13 Jbeta. This table comes from immunoSEQ multiplex PCR, and its TCRdb copy is limited to in-frame clones, with some not included. The profile covers hundreds of thousands of clones, with around 73% appearing a single time and 3% to 4.5% taken by the ten largest. The TCR comes from a male donor in good health and CMV-seronegative. This rearrangement joins TRBV27 to TRBJ2-5, with D possibly TRBD2 on 6 matching bases. Specimen: PBMCs. DNA of the CDR3: TGTGCCAGCAGTTCCAATAGCGGAAGGGAGACCCAGTACTTC. Its translation: CASSSNSGRETQYF.